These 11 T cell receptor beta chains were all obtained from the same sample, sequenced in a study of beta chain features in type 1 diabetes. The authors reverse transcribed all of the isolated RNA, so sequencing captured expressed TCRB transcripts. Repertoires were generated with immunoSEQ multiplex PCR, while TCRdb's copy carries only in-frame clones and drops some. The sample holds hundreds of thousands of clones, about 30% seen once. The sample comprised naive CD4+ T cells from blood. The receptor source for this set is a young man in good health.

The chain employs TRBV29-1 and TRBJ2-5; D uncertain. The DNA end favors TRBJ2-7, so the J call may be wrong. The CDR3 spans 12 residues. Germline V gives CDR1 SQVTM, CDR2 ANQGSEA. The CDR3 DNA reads TGCAGCGTTGGAAAGGGTCCCCACGAGCAGTACTTC. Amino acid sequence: CSVGKGPHEQYF.

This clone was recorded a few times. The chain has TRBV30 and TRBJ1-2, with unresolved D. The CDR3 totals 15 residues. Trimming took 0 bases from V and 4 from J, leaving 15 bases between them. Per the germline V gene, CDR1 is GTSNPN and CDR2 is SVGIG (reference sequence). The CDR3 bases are TGTGCCTGGAGTGTACGGAGGGTCTTATTCTATGGCTACACCTTC. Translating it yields CAWSVRRVLFYGYTF.

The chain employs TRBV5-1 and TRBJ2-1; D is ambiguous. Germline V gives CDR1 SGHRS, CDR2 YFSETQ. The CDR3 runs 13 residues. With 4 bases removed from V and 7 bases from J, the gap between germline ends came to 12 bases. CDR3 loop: CASSPSVGNEQFF. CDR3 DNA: TGCGCCAGCAGCCCGTCAGTGGGGAATGAGCAGTTCTTC.

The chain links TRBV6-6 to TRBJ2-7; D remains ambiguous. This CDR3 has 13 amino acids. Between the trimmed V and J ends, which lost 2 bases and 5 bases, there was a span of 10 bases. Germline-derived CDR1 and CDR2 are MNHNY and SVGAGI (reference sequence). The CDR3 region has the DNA TGTGCCAGCAGTTACGCCACAGTAAACGAGCAGTACTTC. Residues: CASSYATVNEQYF.

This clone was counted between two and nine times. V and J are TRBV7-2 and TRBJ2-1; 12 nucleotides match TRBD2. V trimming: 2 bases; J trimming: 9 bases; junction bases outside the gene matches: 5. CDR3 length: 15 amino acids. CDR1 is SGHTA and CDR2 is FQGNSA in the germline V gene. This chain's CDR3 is CASSLWTSGMSEQFF. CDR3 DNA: TGTGCCAGCAGCTTATGGACTAGCGGGATGAGTGAGCAGTTCTTC.

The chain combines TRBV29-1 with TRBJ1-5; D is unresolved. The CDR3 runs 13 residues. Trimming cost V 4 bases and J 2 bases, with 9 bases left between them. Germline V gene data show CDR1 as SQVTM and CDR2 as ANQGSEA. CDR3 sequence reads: CSVGNAGNQPQHF. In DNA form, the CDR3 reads TGCAGCGTTGGTAATGCGGGCAATCAGCCCCAGCATTTT.

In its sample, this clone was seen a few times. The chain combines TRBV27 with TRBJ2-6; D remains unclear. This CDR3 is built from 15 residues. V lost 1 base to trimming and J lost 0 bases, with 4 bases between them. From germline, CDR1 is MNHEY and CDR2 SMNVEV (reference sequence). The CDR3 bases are TGTGCCAGCAGTTTATTCGGCTCTGGGGCCAACGTCCTGACTTTC. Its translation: CASSLFGSGANVLTF.

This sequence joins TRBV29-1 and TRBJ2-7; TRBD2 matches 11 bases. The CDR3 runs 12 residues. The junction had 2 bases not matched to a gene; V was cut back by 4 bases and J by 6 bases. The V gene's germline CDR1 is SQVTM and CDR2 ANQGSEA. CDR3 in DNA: TGCAGCGTTGTTAGCGGGAGGGTCGAGCAGTACTTC. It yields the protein CSVVSGRVEQYF.

The CDR3 DNA reads as TGTGCCATCAAGGCCGAGCGGGCGCGCACAGATACGCAGTATTTT. Translating it yields CAIKAERARTDTQYF. The chain recombines TRBV10-3 with TRBJ2-3, with TRBD2 as a possible D gene (6 bases). V lost 7 bases and J lost 1, with 15 bases in between. There are 15 residues in the CDR3. Looked up from germline, CDR1 is ENHRY and CDR2 is SYGVKD.

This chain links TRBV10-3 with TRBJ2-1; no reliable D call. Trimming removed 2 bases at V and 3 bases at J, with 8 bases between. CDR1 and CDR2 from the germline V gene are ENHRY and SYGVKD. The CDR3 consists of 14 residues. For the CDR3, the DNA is TGTGCCATCAGTGAGCTTAGGTTCTACAATGAGCAGTTCTTC. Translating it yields CAISELRFYNEQFF.

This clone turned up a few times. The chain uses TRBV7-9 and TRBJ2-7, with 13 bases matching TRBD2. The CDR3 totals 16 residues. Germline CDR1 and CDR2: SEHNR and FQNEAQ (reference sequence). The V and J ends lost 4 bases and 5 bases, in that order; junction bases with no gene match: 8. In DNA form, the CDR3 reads TGTGCCAGCAGCTACACACTAGCGGGAGGGCCCCACGAGCAGTACTTC. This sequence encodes CASSYTLAGGPHEQYF. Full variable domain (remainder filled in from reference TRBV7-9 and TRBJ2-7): DTGVSQNPRHKITKRGQNVTFRCDPISEHNRLYWYRQTLGQGPEFLTYFQNEAQLEKSRLLSDRFSAERPKGSFSTLEIQRTEQGDSAMYLCASSYTLAGGPHEQYFGPGTRLTVT.